Listed below are T cell receptor beta chains from one sample, sequenced in a study of blood T cell repertoires in COVID-19. The table came from immunoSEQ multiplex PCR; TCRdb's copy has only in-frame clones and leaves some out. This sample has around 700,000 clones, with about 87% found just once. The sample consisted of peripheral blood. The receptors shown here come from a woman younger than 30 with acute or convalescent COVID-19. Each CDR3 is given with its conserved first and last residue. Fields, in order: J gene, clone size, D gene, V gene, CDR3 protein, CDR3 DNA. A D gene is named only where the DNA matches it firmly. Clone size, where shown, is once, few, many, or a class for clones that have expanded.

>TRBJ2-5|.|TRBD2|TRBV6-5
CASSLIAGSQETQYF
TGTGCCAGCAGTCTCATAGCGGGGAGCCAAGAGACCCAGTACTTC
>TRBJ2-2|once|.|TRBV18
CASSPVQENTGELFF
TGTGCCAGCTCGCCGGTTCAAGAGAACACCGGGGAGCTGTTTTTT
>TRBJ1-2|.|TRBD1|TRBV6-5
CASSETGVDGYTF
TGTGCCAGCAGCGAGACAGGGGTTGATGGCTACACCTTC
>TRBJ2-7|.|TRBD2|TRBV11-2
CASSLGTSGGREQYF
TGTGCCAGCAGCTTAGGGACTAGCGGGGGGCGCGAGCAGTACTTC
>TRBJ1-1|.|.|TRBV7-9
CASSPYALQVMNTEAFF
TGTGCCAGCAGCCCTTATGCGCTACAGGTTATGAACACTGAAGCTTTCTTT
>TRBJ1-2|.|.|TRBV19
CASSTRDSEGRGYTF
TGTGCCAGTAGTACCCGGGACTCCGAAGGGCGGGGCTACACCTTC
>TRBJ2-3|once|TRBD1|TRBV29-1
CSVTPGQGVSDTQYF
TGCAGCGTTACCCCGGGACAGGGGGTATCAGATACGCAGTATTTT
>TRBJ2-7|.|.|TRBV7-8
CASSPGREQYF
TGTGCCAGCAGCCCGGGTAGGGAGCAGTACTTC
>TRBJ2-3|.|.|TRBV28
CASSLIAGKVADTQYF
TGTGCCAGCAGTTTAATTGCGGGGAAGGTAGCAGATACGCAGTATTTT
>TRBJ2-1|.|TRBD2|TRBV9
CASSVAAGGPYNEQFF
TGTGCCAGCAGCGTAGCTGCGGGGGGGCCATACAATGAGCAGTTCTTC
>TRBJ2-5|.|TRBD2|TRBV11-2
CASSAGGAPETQYF
TGTGCCAGCAGCGCGGGGGGCGCCCCAGAGACCCAGTACTTC
>TRBJ1-6|once|.|TRBV27
CASTPTGDVYNSPLHF
TGTGCCAGCACCCCGACAGGAGATGTCTATAATTCACCCCTCCACTTT
>TRBJ2-3|.|TRBD2|TRBV4-3
CASSPVTPGGAGTDTQYF
TGCGCCAGCAGCCCAGTGACCCCCGGGGGGGCCGGCACAGATACGCAGTATTTT
>TRBJ1-5|.|.|TRBV2
CASSGQGNVPQHF
TGTGCCAGCAGCGGACAAGGTAATGTGCCCCAGCATTTT
>TRBJ1-5|.|.|TRBV11-1
CASSLDPMGRNQPQHF
TGTGCCAGCAGCTTGGACCCCATGGGGCGCAATCAGCCCCAGCATTTT
>TRBJ1-6|.|.|TRBV9
CASSVDPSSYNSPLHF
TGTGCCAGCAGCGTAGACCCGAGCTCCTATAATTCACCCCTCCACTTT
>TRBJ1-2|once|TRBD1|TRBV5-5
CASSLGPGTGTNYGYTF
TGTGCCAGCAGCTTGGGACCCGGGACAGGGACTAACTATGGCTACACCTTC
>TRBJ1-2|.|.|TRBV2
CASGGNFPGGGYGYTF
TGTGCCAGCGGAGGGAACTTTCCGGGTGGAGGATATGGCTACACCTTC
>TRBJ2-3|.|TRBD2|TRBV7-9
CASSLVRTSVSSTDTQYF
TGTGCCAGCAGCTTAGTTCGGACTAGCGTTTCTAGCACAGATACGCAGTATTTT
>TRBJ1-2|.|.|TRBV29-1
CSVGLLLPRGNYGYTF
TGCAGCGTTGGCCTTTTATTACCCAGGGGAAACTATGGCTACACCTTC
>TRBJ1-3|.|.|TRBV3-1/TRBV3-2
CASSPFGGALGNTIYF
TGTGCCAGCAGCCCCTTTGGGGGGGCACTAGGAAACACCATATATTTT
>TRBJ1-1|.|.|TRBV18
CASLPDTYLMNTEAFF
TGTGCCAGCTTACCAGACACGTACCTCATGAACACTGAAGCTTTCTTT
>TRBJ2-1|.|TRBD2|TRBV24-1
CATSDAGGLNEQFF
TGTGCCACCAGTGATGCGGGGGGGTTGAATGAGCAGTTCTTC
>TRBJ2-3|.|TRBD2|TRBV3-1/TRBV3-2
CASNIPSGVNTDTQYF
TGTGCCAGCAACATACCTAGCGGGGTGAATACAGATACGCAGTATTTT
>TRBJ2-7|.|.|TRBV4-1
CASSQALLNVTYEQYF
TGCGCCAGCAGCCAAGCACTGCTAAATGTTACCTACGAGCAGTACTTC
>TRBJ1-2|.|TRBD1|TRBV12-3/TRBV12-4
CASSLGQVYGYTF
TGTGCCAGCAGTCTGGGACAGGTCTATGGCTACACCTTC
>TRBJ1-1|.|.|TRBV4-1
CASSRDGHSFNTEAFF
TGCGCCAGCAGCCGAGATGGACACTCTTTTAACACTGAAGCTTTCTTT
>TRBJ2-1|.|.|TRBV24-1
CATSDLHRVEGPDNEQFF
TGTGCCACCAGTGATTTGCACCGGGTGGAGGGCCCGGACAATGAGCAGTTCTTC
>TRBJ2-5|.|.|TRBV28
CASSFLQGGGWETQYF
TGTGCCAGCAGTTTTTTACAGGGAGGGGGTTGGGAGACCCAGTACTTC
>TRBJ2-5|.|.|TRBV3-1/TRBV3-2
CASSPPVRETQYF
TGTGCCAGCAGCCCCCCAGTACGCGAGACCCAGTACTTC
>TRBJ2-3|.|.|TRBV28
CASSLLADTQYF
TGTGCCAGCAGTTTACTCGCGGATACGCAGTATTTT
>TRBJ1-2|.|.|TRBV27
CASRPTGNYGYTF
TGTGCCAGCCGCCCCACAGGGAACTATGGCTACACCTTC
>TRBJ2-2|.|.|TRBV11-3
CASSLVLSSVDTGELFF
TGTGCCAGCAGCTTAGTATTGTCTAGCGTTGACACCGGGGAGCTGTTTTTT